This T cell receptor beta chain was observed in a study of T cell repertoires in cytomegalovirus infection. Study context: Through public TCR beta signatures, both CMV infection and matching HLA type were indicated.

TCRdb used MiXCR to reprocess the reads, holding one entry per CDR3 protein. The top ten clones hold roughly 14% of a sample with around 770,000 distinct CDR3 sequences, 25% to 35% of them seen once. Study-level results: HLA-C-restricted CMV-specific TCR beta clonotypes prevailed in the ex vivo response. Cumulative public TCR beta family frequency identified CMV carriers with the relevant HLA.

There are 12 residues in the CDR3. CDR1 and CDR2 (germline): SEHNR, FQNEAQ (reference sequence). The V gene lost 1 base and the J gene lost 6 bases, with 7 bases spanning the gap. Comments on this clonotype: Antigen specificity is unknown.

Here the sequenced sample was cultured CD8+ T cells from PBMCs, taken from culture after CMV antigen stimulation. The clonotype was recovered from a human donor in good health (CMV status not recorded). Some clones in this sample may be carry-over from other donors' samples. V gene TRBV7-9 combines with J gene TRBJ2-7; D not resolved. The DNA for the CDR3 is TGTGCCAGCAGCTTAGGCCCGTCCGAGCAGTACGTC. Translated: CASSLGPSEQYV.